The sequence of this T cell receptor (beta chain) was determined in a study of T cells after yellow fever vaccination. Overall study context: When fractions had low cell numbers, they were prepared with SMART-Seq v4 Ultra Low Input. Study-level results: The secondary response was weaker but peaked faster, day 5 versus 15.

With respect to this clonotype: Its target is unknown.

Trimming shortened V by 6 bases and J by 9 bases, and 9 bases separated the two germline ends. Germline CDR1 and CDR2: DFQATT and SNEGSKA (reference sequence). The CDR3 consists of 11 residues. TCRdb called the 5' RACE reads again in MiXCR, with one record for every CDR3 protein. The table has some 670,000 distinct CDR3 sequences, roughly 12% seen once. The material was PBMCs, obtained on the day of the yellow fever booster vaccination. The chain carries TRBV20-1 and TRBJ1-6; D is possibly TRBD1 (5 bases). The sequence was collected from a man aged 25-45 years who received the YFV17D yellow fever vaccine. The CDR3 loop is CSAKRGSPLHF. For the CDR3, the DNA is TGCAGTGCAAAAAGGGGTTCACCCCTCCACTTT.